The rows below give T cell receptor beta chains drawn from one sample of a study of cytotoxic CD8 clonotypes in ibrutinib-treated CLL. The repertoire was sequenced with immunoSEQ multiplex PCR; TCRdb's copy has only in-frame clones and lacks some. The profile shows 55,000 to 80,000 clones, roughly 57% of them singletons. Material: PBMCs, obtained after 12 months of ibrutinib treatment. Receptor source: a human donor with chronic lymphocytic leukemia. Each CDR3 is given with its conserved first and last residue. A D gene is named only where the DNA matches it firmly. Only some rows state a clone size, as once, few, many or a class for expanded clones.

v_gene: TRBV10-2; d_gene: .; abundance: .; j_gene: TRBJ1-1; len: 12; CDR3nt: TGCGCCAGCAAACAGCTTAACACTGAAGCTTTCTTT; CDR3aa: CASKQLNTEAFF
v_gene: TRBV7-2; d_gene: .; abundance: few; j_gene: TRBJ1-6; len: 15; CDR3nt: TGTGCCAGCAGCTTCTCCAGCCTCGGGAACTCACCCCTCCACTTT; CDR3aa: CASSFSSLGNSPLHF
v_gene: TRBV5-6; d_gene: .; abundance: .; j_gene: TRBJ2-3; len: 14; CDR3nt: TGTGCCAGCAGCCCGTTCGCGGAGACAGATACGCAGTATTTT; CDR3aa: CASSPFAETDTQYF
v_gene: TRBV5-1; d_gene: TRBD1; abundance: .; j_gene: TRBJ1-5; len: 12; CDR3nt: TGCGCCAGCAGCCCGACAGGGTGGCCCCAGCATTTT; CDR3aa: CASSPTGWPQHF
v_gene: TRBV10-3; d_gene: TRBD1; abundance: few; j_gene: TRBJ1-5; len: 14; CDR3nt: TGTGCCACCCGCGCAGCACAGGGGAATCAGCCCCAGCATTTT; CDR3aa: CATRAAQGNQPQHF
v_gene: TRBV25-1; d_gene: .; abundance: .; j_gene: TRBJ1-4; len: 15; CDR3nt: TGTGCCAGCAGTGACCCAAGGACAGCTAATGAAAAACTGTTTTTT; CDR3aa: CASSDPRTANEKLFF
v_gene: TRBV28; d_gene: .; abundance: few; j_gene: TRBJ1-1; len: 11; CDR3nt: TGTGCCAGCAGTTTTAGGTCAGAAGCTTTCTTT; CDR3aa: CASSFRSEAFF
v_gene: TRBV5-1; d_gene: .; abundance: .; j_gene: TRBJ1-2; len: 12; CDR3nt: TGCGCCAGCAGCTTGGCCTTCTATGGCTACACCTTC; CDR3aa: CASSLAFYGYTF
v_gene: TRBV5-1; d_gene: TRBD1; abundance: .; j_gene: TRBJ1-2; len: 16; CDR3nt: TGCGCCAGCAGCTTGGTCCCTGACGACAGGGGCAATGGCTACACCTTC; CDR3aa: CASSLVPDDRGNGYTF
v_gene: TRBV5-1; d_gene: .; abundance: .; j_gene: TRBJ1-1; len: 18; CDR3nt: TGCGCCAGCAGCTCGGGGCTGGCAGCACCCCCTATGAACACTGAAGCTTTCTTT; CDR3aa: CASSSGLAAPPMNTEAFF
v_gene: TRBV29-1; d_gene: TRBD1; abundance: .; j_gene: TRBJ1-4; len: 17; CDR3nt: TGCAGCGCCCATCCGACAGGGATGACCACAACTAATGAAAAACTGTTTTTT; CDR3aa: CSAHPTGMTTTNEKLFF
v_gene: TRBV6-5; d_gene: .; abundance: .; j_gene: TRBJ2-3; len: 12; CDR3nt: TGTGCCAGCACTCTGGGGTCGGATACGCAGTATTTT; CDR3aa: CASTLGSDTQYF
v_gene: TRBV5-1; d_gene: .; abundance: .; j_gene: TRBJ2-1; len: 14; CDR3nt: TGCGCCAGCAGCCTCCCAGAATCGCTATATGAGCAGTTCTTC; CDR3aa: CASSLPESLYEQFF
v_gene: TRBV6-6; d_gene: .; abundance: .; j_gene: TRBJ2-2; len: 13; CDR3nt: TGTGCCAGCAATATACTCAGCACCGGGGAGCTGTTTTTT; CDR3aa: CASNILSTGELFF
v_gene: TRBV13; d_gene: TRBD2; abundance: .; j_gene: TRBJ2-1; len: 15; CDR3nt: TGTGCCAGCAGCCGACCTAGCGGGAGTAGCAATGAGCAGTTCTTC; CDR3aa: CASSRPSGSSNEQFF
v_gene: TRBV30; d_gene: .; abundance: .; j_gene: TRBJ2-2; len: 17; CDR3nt: TGTGCCTGGAGTGTAAACACCGGGACCCTGAACACCGGGGAGCTGTTTTTT; CDR3aa: CAWSVNTGTLNTGELFF
v_gene: TRBV5-1; d_gene: .; abundance: .; j_gene: TRBJ1-2; len: 15; CDR3nt: TGCGCCAGCAGCTTAATTAGTTCGGAGCATAATGGCTACACCTTC; CDR3aa: CASSLISSEHNGYTF
v_gene: TRBV18; d_gene: .; abundance: .; j_gene: TRBJ2-2; len: 13; CDR3nt: TGTGCCAGCTCACCTAGGAACACCGGGGAGCTGTTTTTT; CDR3aa: CASSPRNTGELFF
v_gene: TRBV19; d_gene: TRBD1; abundance: .; j_gene: TRBJ1-1; len: 15; CDR3nt: TGTGCCAGTAGTCCAGGGGGGGTAGGTAAGGTTGAAGCTTTCTTT; CDR3aa: CASSPGGVGKVEAFF
v_gene: TRBV5-6; d_gene: .; abundance: .; j_gene: TRBJ2-5; len: 15; CDR3nt: TGTGCCAGCAGCTTGGCAACGGGACTCCAAGAGACCCAGTACTTC; CDR3aa: CASSLATGLQETQYF
v_gene: TRBV19; d_gene: .; abundance: once; j_gene: TRBJ2-5; len: 12; CDR3nt: TGTGCCAGTAGTCTGGGGATGGGGACCCAGTACTTC; CDR3aa: CASSLGMGTQYF
v_gene: TRBV29-1; d_gene: .; abundance: .; j_gene: TRBJ2-2; len: 12; CDR3nt: TGCAGCGTTGCAAGCGGTCCCGGGGAGCTGTTTTTT; CDR3aa: CSVASGPGELFF
v_gene: TRBV7-8; d_gene: .; abundance: .; j_gene: TRBJ1-2; len: 15; CDR3nt: TGTGCCAGCAGCTTGACTACCCAATCCGGCTATGGCTACACCTTC; CDR3aa: CASSLTTQSGYGYTF
v_gene: TRBV9; d_gene: .; abundance: .; j_gene: TRBJ1-1; len: 14; CDR3nt: TGTGCCAGCAGCGTAGGAGCGGCTGTAACTGAAGCTTTCTTT; CDR3aa: CASSVGAAVTEAFF
v_gene: TRBV5-4; d_gene: TRBD2; abundance: .; j_gene: TRBJ2-5; len: 14; CDR3nt: TGTGCCAGCAGCCCGGGGGGGGATCGGGAGACCCAGTACTTC; CDR3aa: CASSPGGDRETQYF
v_gene: TRBV6-1; d_gene: .; abundance: .; j_gene: TRBJ1-1; len: 10; CDR3nt: TGTGCCAGCAGTCAAATTCAAGCTTTCTTT; CDR3aa: CASSQIQAFF
v_gene: TRBV30; d_gene: .; abundance: few; j_gene: TRBJ2-1; len: 12; CDR3nt: TGTGCCTGGAGGCTAGCACCGGGGGAGCAGTTCTTC; CDR3aa: CAWRLAPGEQFF
v_gene: TRBV19; d_gene: .; abundance: .; j_gene: TRBJ1-1; len: 12; CDR3nt: TGTGCCAGTAGTACAGGGGTTACTGAAGCTTTCTTT; CDR3aa: CASSTGVTEAFF
v_gene: TRBV2; d_gene: .; abundance: .; j_gene: TRBJ1-1; len: 16; CDR3nt: TGTGCCAGCAGTGACGTCGGGGCCCTTCAGAACACTGAAGCTTTCTTT; CDR3aa: CASSDVGALQNTEAFF